This T cell receptor (beta chain) was observed in a study of T cells in Graves' hyperthyroidism and ophthalmopathy. Germline assignment: CDR1 LGHNA and CDR2 YSLEER. Trimming removed 1 base at V and 4 bases at J, with 17 bases between. This CDR3 is 17 amino acids long. In its sample, this clonotype was seen a few times. Antigen unknown. RNA transcripts yielded amplified TCR beta CDR3 regions. The HTBI primer set drove a first-round RT-PCR of the TCR CDR3. One entry per CDR3 protein results from TCRdb running MiXCR on the multiplex PCR reads. The data contain a few hundred thousand distinct CDR3 sequences, about half of them seen just once; the ten biggest clones take up 8.2%. Findings and limits, study-wide: Ophthalmopathy, as predicted by the model, came a median about seven months after the prediction.

This clonotype was obtained from a woman under 30 with Graves' hyperthyroidism. The V call is TRBV4-3, the J call TRBJ1-5, with D unclear. Sequencing was carried out using peripheral blood or thyroid tissue (not recorded which). The CDR3 reads CASSQVVWGMANQPQHF. The DNA of the CDR3 is TGCGCCAGCAGCCAAGTGGTTTGGGGTATGGCAAATCAGCCCCAGCATTTT.